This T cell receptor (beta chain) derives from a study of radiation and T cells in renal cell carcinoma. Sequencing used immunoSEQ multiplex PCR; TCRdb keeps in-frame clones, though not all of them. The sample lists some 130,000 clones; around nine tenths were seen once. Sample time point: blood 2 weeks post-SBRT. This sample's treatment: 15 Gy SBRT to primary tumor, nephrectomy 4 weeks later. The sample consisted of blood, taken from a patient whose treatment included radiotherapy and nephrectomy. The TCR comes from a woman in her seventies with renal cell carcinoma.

Here the CDR3 reads CASSPRQGSNSPLHF. Here the CDR3 DNA reads TGTGCCAGCAGCCCTAGACAGGGGAGCAATTCACCCCTCCACTTT. This chain connects TRBV7-6 to TRBJ1-6, with 8 bases matching TRBD1. CDR1 and CDR2 (germline): SGHVS, FNYEAQ. The CDR3 consists of 15 residues. V lost 5 bases and J lost 7; bases outside the gene matches: 7.